A single sample gave rise to the 32 T cell receptor beta chains below, sequenced in a study of T cell responses to AZD1222 COVID-19 vaccine. Here immunoSEQ multiplex PCR was the method, and the copy in TCRdb shows in-frame clones only, minus some. The sample holds 65,000 to 95,000 clones, about 85% seen once. Sequencing used peripheral blood, obtained on day 0 of AZD1222 vaccination. These receptors were taken from an adult in good health.

V usage is TRBV5-1 and J usage is TRBJ1-6; D call uncertain. This CDR3 has 17 amino acids. The V gene's germline CDR1 is SGHRS and CDR2 YFSETQ. V was shortened by 3 bases and J by 0 bases, with 13 bases between the two germline ends. The CDR3 region is CASSSRQAGSYNSPLHF. Written as DNA, the CDR3 is TGCGCCAGCAGCTCACGGCAGGCTGGCTCCTATAATTCACCCCTCCACTTT.

The V and J genes are TRBV9 and TRBJ1-3; 9 bases agree with TRBD1. CDR3 size: 16 residues. CDR1 is SGDLS and CDR2 is YYNGEE in the germline V gene. With 1 base clipped from V and 3 bases from J, the junction kept 5 bases outside the gene matches. CDR3 coding DNA: TGTGCCAGCAGCGTATCCGCGACAGGGGGTGGAAACACCATATATTTT. As protein: CASSVSATGGGNTIYF.

This clone was seen only a few times. The chain recombines TRBV6-2 or TRBV6-3 with TRBJ1-4; tentatively, D is TRBD1 (5 bases). Germline V gene lookup returns CDR1 MNHEY and CDR2 SVGEGT. The V end lost 5 bases, the J end lost 6 bases, and 13 bases lay between the germline ends. This CDR3 is 14 amino acids long. CDR3 amino acids: CASSKRGTDEKLFF. In DNA form, the CDR3 reads TGTGCCAGCAGTAAACGGGGGACGGATGAAAAACTGTTTTTT.

This chain links TRBV19 with TRBJ1-6; D perhaps matches TRBD1 (5 bases). The CDR3 totals 15 residues. Germline values: CDR1 LNHDA, CDR2 SQIVND (reference sequence). Trimming removed 3 bases from V and 7 bases from J, with 13 bases in between. CDR3 in amino acids: CASSIGQGTNSPLHF. In nucleotides, the CDR3 is TGTGCCAGTAGTATCGGTCAGGGAACCAATTCACCCCTCCACTTT.

This chain links TRBV11-2 with TRBJ2-5; D possibly corresponds to TRBD2 (7 bases). This CDR3 spans 14 amino acids. Trimming cost V 6 bases and J 5 bases, with 16 bases left between them. CDR1 is SGHAT and CDR2 is FQNNGV in the germline V gene. The CDR3 bases are TGTGCCAGCAGATCGATCAGGGGAGGGGAGACCCAGTACTTC. Its translation is CASRSIRGGETQYF. The full variable domain, in which reference TRBV11-2 and TRBJ2-5 provide the parts outside the CDR3, is EAGVAQSPRYKIIEKRQSVAFWCNPISGHATLYWYQQILGQGPKLLIQFQNNGVVDDSQLPKDRFSAERLKGVDSTLKIQPAKLEDSAVYLCASRSIRGGETQYFGPGTRLLVL.

The chain has TRBV20-1 and TRBJ2-7; no reliable D call. Germline assignment: CDR1 DFQATT and CDR2 SNEGSKA (reference sequence). The germline V and J ends were trimmed by 3 bases and 0 bases, with 6 bases remaining between them. The CDR3 extends over 12 amino acids. CDR3 amino acids: CSASRSSYEQYF. CDR3 nucleotide sequence: TGCAGTGCTAGTAGGTCCTCCTACGAGCAGTACTTC.

The genes are TRBV28 and TRBJ1-2; 7 nucleotides line up with TRBD1. Trimming removed 5 bases from V and 8 bases from J; junction bases left unmatched: 17. The germline CDR1 and CDR2 sequences are MDHEN and SYDVKM. The CDR3 runs to 16 residues. The CDR3: CASSPPPGQDPMGYTF. DNA of the CDR3: TGTGCCAGCAGTCCCCCTCCCGGACAGGACCCTATGGGCTACACCTTC.

V and J are TRBV28 and TRBJ2-7, with 11 bases lining up with TRBD2. The CDR3 is made up of 14 amino acids. Per the germline V gene, CDR1 is MDHEN and CDR2 is SYDVKM. J gave up 4 bases and V 6 bases, and 5 bases lay outside the gene matches. DNA of the CDR3: TGTGCCAGCAGGGTAGCGGGGGGGATATACGAGCAGTACTTC. Its protein product is CASRVAGGIYEQYF.

The chain is built from TRBV12-5 and TRBJ2-3; D assignment may be TRBD1 or TRBD2 (5 bases each). The CDR3 has 13 residues. The V end lost 7 bases, the J end lost 4 bases, and 12 bases lay between the germline ends. CDR1 and CDR2 (germline): LGHNT, FRNRAP. The CDR3 DNA sequence: TGTGCTAGTGCCATTGGGGGAGCAGATACGCAGTATTTT. This codes for CASAIGGADTQYF.

The chain is built from TRBV30 and TRBJ1-6; 7 nucleotides line up with TRBD1. The CDR3 length is 14 residues. The germline CDR1 and CDR2 sequences are GTSNPN and SVGIG (reference sequence). V was pared by 2 bases and J by 9 bases, with 7 bases of the junction left unmatched. The CDR3 sequence is CAWSSGQQSSPLHF. The CDR3 DNA reads as TGTGCCTGGAGTTCGGGACAGCAATCTTCACCCCTCCACTTT.

CDR3 residues: CASSLRPGRHYEQYF. The CDR3 DNA sequence: TGTGCCAGCAGTTTACGGCCAGGGAGACACTACGAGCAGTACTTC. V and J are TRBV28 and TRBJ2-7, with D possibly called TRBD1 or TRBD2 (5 bases each). The germline CDR1 and CDR2 sequences are MDHEN and SYDVKM. V was clipped by 2 bases and J by 3 bases, with 14 bases between them. CDR3 length equals 15 residues. The full variable domain, in which reference TRBV28 and TRBJ2-7 provide the parts outside the CDR3, is DVKVTQSSRYLVKRTGEKVFLECVQDMDHENMFWYRQDPGLGLRLIYFSYDVKMKEKGDIPEGYSVSREKKERFSLILESASTNQTSMYLCASSLRPGRHYEQYFGPGTRLTVT.

The chain links TRBV4-2 to TRBJ2-2, with D unresolved. Germline V gives CDR1 LGHNA, CDR2 YNFKEQ. The CDR3 has 15 amino acids. Trimming shortened V by 0 bases and J by 6 bases, and 11 bases separated the two germline ends. DNA of the CDR3: TGTGCCAGCAGCCAAGATAGCTACAGTGCCGGGGAGCTGTTTTTT. This codes for CASSQDSYSAGELFF.

The chain employs TRBV7-2 and TRBJ2-7; D gene uncertain. The V gene lost 5 bases and the J gene lost 2 bases, with 16 bases spanning the gap. The V gene's germline CDR1 is SGHTA and CDR2 FQGNSA. The CDR3 runs to 15 residues. This chain's CDR3 is CASSPPRQAAYEQYF. CDR3 in DNA: TGTGCCAGCAGCCCCCCCCGGCAGGCCGCCTACGAGCAGTACTTC.

The chain couples TRBV16 to TRBJ1-2; TRBD1 is a possible D gene (5 bases). Looked up from germline, CDR1 is KGHSY and CDR2 is FQNENV. This CDR3 spans 13 amino acids. V was clipped by 7 bases and J by 8 bases, with 17 bases between them. The CDR3 reads CASTQVRDGGYTF. For the CDR3, the DNA is TGTGCCAGCACTCAAGTCAGGGACGGGGGCTACACCTTC.

The rearrangement links TRBV11-2 to TRBJ2-7; 11 nucleotides align to TRBD1. The CDR3 length is 14 residues. V lost 6 bases to trimming and J lost 4 bases; unmatched junction nucleotides: 5. CDR1 and CDR2 from the germline V gene are SGHAT and FQNNGV. Here the CDR3 DNA reads TGTGCCAGCAGGGGGACAGGGGGGACGTACGAGCAGTACTTC. Protein sequence: CASRGTGGTYEQYF. Filled out from reference TRBV11-2 and TRBJ2-7, the complete variable domain reads EAGVAQSPRYKIIEKRQSVAFWCNPISGHATLYWYQQILGQGPKLLIQFQNNGVVDDSQLPKDRFSAERLKGVDSTLKIQPAKLEDSAVYLCASRGTGGTYEQYFGPGTRLTVT.

The chain couples TRBV28 to TRBJ1-6; 8 bases line up with TRBD1. CDR1 and CDR2 from the germline V gene are MDHEN and SYDVKM. Trimming took 6 bases from V and 7 from J; bases not matched to a gene: 11. The CDR3 extends over 16 amino acids. CDR3 nucleotide sequence: TGTGCCAGCAGACTACTCAGGGGGCAAGGGAATTCACCCCTCCACTTT. Its translation: CASRLLRGQGNSPLHF.

The V and J genes are TRBV12-3 or TRBV12-4 and TRBJ1-6; TRBD1 agrees at 10 bases. This CDR3 is 12 amino acids long. Trimming cost V 1 base and J 19 bases; bases outside gene matches: 4. CDR3 nucleotides: TGTGCCAGCAGTTTAGGGGGACAGGGGCCACACTTT. Translating it yields CASSLGGQGPHF.

The CDR3 protein is CASTSGNTQYF. The CDR3 region has the DNA TGTGCCAGCACCTCGGGTAATACGCAGTATTTT. The chain combines TRBV12-3 or TRBV12-4 with TRBJ2-3; D gene ambiguous. The ends were cut back, 7 bases at V and 7 bases at J, with 9 bases in the middle. CDR3 length equals 11 residues.

The J gene is TRBJ1-2, the V gene TRBV6-5; 10 positions match TRBD1. The trim removed 6 bases at V and 6 bases at J, leaving 4 bases unmatched. Germline loops: CDR1 MNHEY, CDR2 SVGAGI. CDR3 length: 13 amino acids. CDR3 residues: CASRAGQGNGYTF. CDR3 sequence (DNA): TGTGCCAGCAGGGCGGGACAGGGGAATGGCTACACCTTC.

The chain uses TRBV19 and TRBJ1-1; D unclear. V dropped 6 bases and J dropped 1 base, with 12 bases sitting between them. The germline V gene has CDR1 LNHDA and CDR2 SQIVND (reference sequence). This CDR3 region has 14 residues. CDR3 nucleotides: TGTGCCAGTAGCCGTCTGGGTACGAACACTGAAGCTTTCTTT. As protein: CASSRLGTNTEAFF.

V usage is TRBV2 and J usage is TRBJ1-4, with D possibly matching TRBD1 (5 bases). V was trimmed by 3 bases and J by 4 bases, leaving 9 bases between them. Looked up from germline, CDR1 is SNHLY and CDR2 is FYNNEI. The CDR3 has 14 amino acids. CDR3 loop: CASSDGAVNEKLFF. In DNA, the CDR3 is TGTGCCAGCAGTGATGGGGCAGTTAATGAAAAACTGTTTTTT.

The CDR3 DNA is TGTGCCAGCAGTCCTACCAGACTAGCGGCGCCCTACGAGCAGTACTTC. Residues: CASSPTRLAAPYEQYF. The V gene is TRBV27, the J gene TRBJ2-7; TRBD2 aligns across 9 bases. The CDR3 has 16 residues. After removal of 5 bases from V and 2 bases from J, the junction contained 10 bases not matched to a gene. Looked up from germline, CDR1 is MNHEY and CDR2 is SMNVEV (reference sequence).

This chain connects TRBV7-9 to TRBJ1-2, with D perhaps matching TRBD1 (5 bases). V was cut by 3 bases and J by 4 bases, with 6 bases left in between. CDR3 size: 12 residues. Germline CDR1 and CDR2: SEHNR and FQNEAQ (reference sequence). The CDR3 loop is CASSFGTYGYTF. For the CDR3, the DNA is TGTGCCAGCAGCTTTGGGACCTATGGCTACACCTTC.

V is TRBV19 and J is TRBJ1-6; D unclear. Germline CDR1 LNHDA, CDR2 SQIVND (reference sequence). Trimming took 3 bases from V and 5 from J, leaving 11 bases between them. CDR3 length: 15 residues. The CDR3 bases are TGTGCCAGTAGTATTCAAGTCGCCCATAATTCACCCCTCCACTTT. It yields the protein CASSIQVAHNSPLHF.

This clone was detected a few times. The chain uses TRBV6-5 and TRBJ1-3; 8 bases agree with TRBD1. The V gene's germline CDR1 is MNHEY and CDR2 SVGAGI. V was pared by 4 bases and J by 8 bases, with 10 bases of the junction left unmatched. This CDR3 is 15 amino acids long. The CDR3 spells CASSFTGGSSDTIYF. CDR3 in DNA: TGTGCCAGCAGTTTCACAGGGGGAAGTTCGGACACCATATATTTT.

This chain uses TRBV5-1 with TRBJ2-5, with no clear D. Trimming removed 1 base at V and 7 bases at J, with 8 bases between. CDR3 size: 12 residues. Germline V gives CDR1 SGHRS, CDR2 YFSETQ. The CDR3: CASSLTPGTQYF. The CDR3, as DNA: TGCGCCAGCAGCTTGACTCCGGGGACCCAGTACTTC.

The J gene is TRBJ2-7, the V gene TRBV12-3 or TRBV12-4, with D possibly being TRBD2 (6 bases). CDR3 size: 13 residues. Trimming took 5 bases from V and 0 from J, leaving 8 bases between them. CDR3 amino acids: CASSAGGSYEQYF. The CDR3 DNA reads as TGTGCCAGCAGTGCCGGGGGCTCCTACGAGCAGTACTTC.

The V gene is TRBV29-1, the J gene TRBJ1-2, with D possibly being TRBD1 (6 bases). This CDR3 contains 11 residues. Between the trimmed V and J ends, which lost 7 bases and 2 bases, there was a span of 8 bases. Germline V lookup: CDR1 SQVTM, CDR2 ANQGSEA. The CDR3 protein is CSATGNYGYTF. CDR3 DNA sequence: TGCAGCGCCACAGGGAACTATGGCTACACCTTC.

This chain joins TRBV6-6 and TRBJ1-2; the match to TRBD1 covers 10 bases. Germline-derived CDR1 and CDR2 are MNHNY and SVGAGI (reference sequence). This CDR3 is 13 amino acids long. In nucleotides, the CDR3 is TGTCAAACCCGGGACAGGGGATTAGGCGGCTACACCTTC. Translated: CQTRDRGLGGYTF.

This chain connects TRBV29-1 to TRBJ1-3; D gene ambiguous. V shed 6 bases and J shed 0 bases, with 9 bases lying between them. In germline, CDR1 is SQVTM, CDR2 ANQGSEA. The CDR3 length is 13 residues. In nucleotides, the CDR3 is TGCAGCGTGCGAGATGGCTCTGGAAACACCATATATTTT. It translates to CSVRDGSGNTIYF.

In nucleotides, the CDR3 is TGTGCCAGCAGCCTGGGGACTAGCGGGGGGCGGAATGAGCAGTTCTTC. Its translation: CASSLGTSGGRNEQFF. The genes are TRBV5-4 and TRBJ2-1; 15 bases agree with TRBD2. Germline V gene lookup returns CDR1 SGHNT and CDR2 YYREEE (reference sequence). CDR3 length: 16 amino acids. J was trimmed by 7 bases and V by 4 bases; bases with no gene match: 6.

The chain links TRBV10-3 to TRBJ2-5; TRBD2 matches 11 bases. This CDR3 has 14 amino acids. V was pared by 8 bases and J by 4 bases, with 6 bases of the junction left unmatched. Germline V gene data show CDR1 as ENHRY and CDR2 as SYGVKD. CDR3 sequence reads: CAIGALAGVETQYF. CDR3 DNA sequence: TGTGCCATCGGGGCACTAGCGGGGGTAGAGACCCAGTACTTC.